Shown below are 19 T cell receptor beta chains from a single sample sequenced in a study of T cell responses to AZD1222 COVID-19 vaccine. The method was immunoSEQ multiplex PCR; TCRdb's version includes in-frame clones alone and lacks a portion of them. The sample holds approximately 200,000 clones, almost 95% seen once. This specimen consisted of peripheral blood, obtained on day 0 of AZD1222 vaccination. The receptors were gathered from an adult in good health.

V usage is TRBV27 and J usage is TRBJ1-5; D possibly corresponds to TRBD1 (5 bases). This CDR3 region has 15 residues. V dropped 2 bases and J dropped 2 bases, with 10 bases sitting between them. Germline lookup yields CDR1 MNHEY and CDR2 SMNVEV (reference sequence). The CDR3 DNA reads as TGTGCCAGCAGTTTACACGGGGCAGGCAATCAGCCCCAGCATTTT. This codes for CASSLHGAGNQPQHF.

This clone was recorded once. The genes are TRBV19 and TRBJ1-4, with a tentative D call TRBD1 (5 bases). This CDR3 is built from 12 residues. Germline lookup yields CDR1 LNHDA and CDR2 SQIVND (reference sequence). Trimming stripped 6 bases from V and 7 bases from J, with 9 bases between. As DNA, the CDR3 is TGTGCCAGTAGCCGGGACGTTGAAAAACTGTTTTTT. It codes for CASSRDVEKLFF.

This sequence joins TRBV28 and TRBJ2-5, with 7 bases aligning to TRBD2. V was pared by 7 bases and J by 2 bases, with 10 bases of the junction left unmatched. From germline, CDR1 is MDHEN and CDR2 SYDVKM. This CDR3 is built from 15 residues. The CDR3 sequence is CASNPLREGQETQYF. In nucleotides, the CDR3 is TGTGCCAGCAACCCACTGAGGGAGGGACAAGAGACCCAGTACTTC.

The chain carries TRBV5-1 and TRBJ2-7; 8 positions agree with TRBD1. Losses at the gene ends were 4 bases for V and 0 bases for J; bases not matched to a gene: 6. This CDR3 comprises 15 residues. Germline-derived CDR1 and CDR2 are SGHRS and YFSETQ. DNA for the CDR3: TGCGCCAGCAGCGTGGGACAGGCCAGCTCCTACGAGCAGTACTTC. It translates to CASSVGQASSYEQYF.

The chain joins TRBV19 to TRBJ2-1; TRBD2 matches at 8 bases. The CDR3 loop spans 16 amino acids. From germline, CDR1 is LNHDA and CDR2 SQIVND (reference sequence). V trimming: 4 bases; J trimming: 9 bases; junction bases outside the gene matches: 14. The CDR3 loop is CASSNGREDPSSEQFF. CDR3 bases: TGTGCCAGTAGTAACGGGCGGGAGGACCCGTCAAGTGAGCAGTTCTTC.

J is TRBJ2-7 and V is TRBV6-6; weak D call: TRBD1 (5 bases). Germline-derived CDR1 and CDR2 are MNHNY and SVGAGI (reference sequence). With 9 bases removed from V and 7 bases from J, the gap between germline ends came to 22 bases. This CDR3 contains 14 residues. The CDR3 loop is CASSQLGPLGEQYF. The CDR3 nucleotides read TGTGCCAGTTCACAGCTGGGGCCCTTGGGGGAGCAGTACTTC.

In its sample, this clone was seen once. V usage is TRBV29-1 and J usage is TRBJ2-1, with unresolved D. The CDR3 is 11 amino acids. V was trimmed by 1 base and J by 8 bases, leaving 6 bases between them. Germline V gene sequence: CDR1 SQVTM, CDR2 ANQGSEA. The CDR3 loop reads CSVEVIDEQFF. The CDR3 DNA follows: TGCAGCGTTGAAGTGATCGATGAGCAGTTCTTC.

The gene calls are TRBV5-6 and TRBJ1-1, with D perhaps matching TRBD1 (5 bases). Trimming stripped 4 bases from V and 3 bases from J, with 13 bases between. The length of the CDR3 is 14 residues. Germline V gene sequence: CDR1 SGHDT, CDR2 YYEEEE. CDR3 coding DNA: TGTGCCAGCAGCCGACAAGGCAGGGACACTGAAGCTTTCTTT. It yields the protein CASSRQGRDTEAFF.

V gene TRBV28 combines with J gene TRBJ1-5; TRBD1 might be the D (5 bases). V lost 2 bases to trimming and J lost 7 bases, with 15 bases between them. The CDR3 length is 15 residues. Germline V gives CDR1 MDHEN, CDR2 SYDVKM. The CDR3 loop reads CASSLALDIQQPQHF. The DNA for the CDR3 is TGTGCCAGCAGTTTAGCCTTGGACATCCAGCAGCCCCAGCATTTT. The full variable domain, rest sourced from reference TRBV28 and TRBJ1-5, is DVKVTQSSRYLVKRTGEKVFLECVQDMDHENMFWYRQDPGLGLRLIYFSYDVKMKEKGDIPEGYSVSREKKERFSLILESASTNQTSMYLCASSLALDIQQPQHFGDGTRLSIL.

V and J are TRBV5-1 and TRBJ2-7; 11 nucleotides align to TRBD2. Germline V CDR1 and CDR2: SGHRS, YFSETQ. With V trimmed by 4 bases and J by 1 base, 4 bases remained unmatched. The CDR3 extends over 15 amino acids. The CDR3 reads CASSPRLAGSYEQYF. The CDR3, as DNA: TGCGCCAGCAGCCCCCGACTAGCGGGGTCCTACGAGCAGTACTTC.

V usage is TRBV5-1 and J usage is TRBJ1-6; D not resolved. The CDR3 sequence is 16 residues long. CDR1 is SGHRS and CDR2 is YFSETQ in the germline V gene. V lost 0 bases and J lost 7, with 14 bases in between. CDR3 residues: CASSLDPMTRNSPLHF. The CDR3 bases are TGCGCCAGCAGCTTGGACCCGATGACGCGGAATTCACCCCTCCACTTT.

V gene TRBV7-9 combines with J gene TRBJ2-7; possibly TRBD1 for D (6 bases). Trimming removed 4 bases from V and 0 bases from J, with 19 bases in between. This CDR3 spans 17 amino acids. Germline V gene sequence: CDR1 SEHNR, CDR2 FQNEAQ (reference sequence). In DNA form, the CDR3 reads TGTGCCAGCAGCTCCGATAGACAGGCGTCGAGCTCCTACGAGCAGTACTTC. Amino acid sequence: CASSSDRQASSSYEQYF.

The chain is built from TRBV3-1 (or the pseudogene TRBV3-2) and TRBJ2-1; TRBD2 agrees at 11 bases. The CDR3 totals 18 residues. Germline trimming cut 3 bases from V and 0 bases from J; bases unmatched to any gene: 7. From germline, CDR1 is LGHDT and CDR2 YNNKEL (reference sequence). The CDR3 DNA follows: TGTGCCAGCAGCCATGGACTAGCGGGTTGGACCTCCTACAATGAGCAGTTCTTC. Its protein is CASSHGLAGWTSYNEQFF.

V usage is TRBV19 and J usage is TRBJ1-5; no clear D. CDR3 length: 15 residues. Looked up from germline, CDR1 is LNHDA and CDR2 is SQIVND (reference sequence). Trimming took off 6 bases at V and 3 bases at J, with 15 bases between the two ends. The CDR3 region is CASRARLGNNQPQHF. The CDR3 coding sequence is TGTGCCAGTAGGGCCCGGCTAGGGAACAATCAGCCCCAGCATTTT.

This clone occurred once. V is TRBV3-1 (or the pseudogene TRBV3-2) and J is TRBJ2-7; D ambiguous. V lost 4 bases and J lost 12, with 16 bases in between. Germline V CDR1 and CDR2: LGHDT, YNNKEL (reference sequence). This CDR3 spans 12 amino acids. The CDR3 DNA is TGTGCCAGCAGCCCTCCTGGCGCGGAACTGTACTTC. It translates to CASSPPGAELYF.

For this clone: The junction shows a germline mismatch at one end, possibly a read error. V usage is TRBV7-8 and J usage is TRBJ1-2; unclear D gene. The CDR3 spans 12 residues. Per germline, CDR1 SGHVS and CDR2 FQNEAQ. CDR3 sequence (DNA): TGTGCCAGCAGCTTAATACTCAGGTCTCTAGACTTC. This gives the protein CASSLILRSLDF.

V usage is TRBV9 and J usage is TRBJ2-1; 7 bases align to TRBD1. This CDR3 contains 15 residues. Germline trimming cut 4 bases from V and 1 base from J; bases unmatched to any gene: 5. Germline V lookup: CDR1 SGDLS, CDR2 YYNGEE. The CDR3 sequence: CASSPRQGSYNEQFF. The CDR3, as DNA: TGTGCCAGCAGCCCCCGACAGGGTTCCTACAATGAGCAGTTCTTC.

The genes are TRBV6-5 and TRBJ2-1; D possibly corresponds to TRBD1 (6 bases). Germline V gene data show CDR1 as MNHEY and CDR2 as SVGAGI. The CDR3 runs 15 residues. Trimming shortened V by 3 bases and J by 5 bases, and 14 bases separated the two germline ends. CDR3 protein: CASSYTGMGNNEQFF. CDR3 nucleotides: TGTGCCAGCAGTTATACAGGGATGGGGAACAATGAGCAGTTCTTC.

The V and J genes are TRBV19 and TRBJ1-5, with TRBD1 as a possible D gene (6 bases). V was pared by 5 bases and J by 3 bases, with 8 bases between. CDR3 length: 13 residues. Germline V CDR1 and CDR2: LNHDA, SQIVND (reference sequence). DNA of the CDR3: TGTGCCAGTAGTGGGGGGCACAATCAGCCCCAGCATTTT. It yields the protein CASSGGHNQPQHF. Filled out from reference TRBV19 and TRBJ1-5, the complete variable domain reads DGGITQSPKYLFRKEGQNVTLSCEQNLNHDAMYWYRQDPGQGLRLIYYSQIVNDFQKGDIAEGYSVSREKKESFPLTVTSAQKNPTAFYLCASSGGHNQPQHFGDGTRLSIL.